Described below is a single T cell receptor (beta chain) sequence and its context. This entry is derived from a study of T cell changes during pregnancy in multiple sclerosis. Using immunoSEQ multiplex PCR, the repertoire was profiled, and TCRdb retains in-frame clones only, with some absent. The top ten clones hold 4.1% of a sample with roughly 40,000 clones, approximately 91% of them seen once. Germline-derived CDR1 and CDR2 are SGDLS and YYNGEE. The CDR3 spans 15 residues. Trimming removed 7 bases from V and 3 bases from J; junction bases left unmatched: 13. This TCR was sampled from a female donor with multiple sclerosis, enrolled in a pregnancy study. The rearrangement joins TRBV9 to TRBJ2-7, with 7 bases lining up with TRBD2. The sample in question was CD8+ T cells from peripheral blood mononuclear cells, obtained in the first trimester of pregnancy. The CDR3 protein is CASSGGASGIYEQYF. As DNA, the CDR3 is TGTGCCAGCTCGGGTGGGGCTAGCGGCATCTACGAGCAGTACTTC.